This entry lists 5 T cell receptor beta chains sequenced from one sample in a study of blood T cell repertoires in COVID-19. Measured with immunoSEQ multiplex PCR; TCRdb has only the in-frame clones, and not every one. Among 250,000 or so clones listed, about 82% were seen once. The sequenced material came from peripheral blood. The origin of the receptors is an elderly man with acute or convalescent COVID-19.

V and J are TRBV18 and TRBJ2-2, with 9 bases aligning to TRBD1. Per the germline V gene, CDR1 is KGHSH and CDR2 is LQKENI. The CDR3 extends over 16 amino acids. V shed 2 bases, J shed 5 bases, and the junction held 6 bases outside the gene matches. This chain's CDR3 is CASSPNRGLSTGELFF. The CDR3 bases are TGTGCCAGCTCACCAAACAGGGGGCTATCGACCGGGGAGCTGTTTTTT.

The V and J genes are TRBV4-1 and TRBJ2-2; 9 nucleotides align to TRBD1. Germline V lookup: CDR1 MGHRA, CDR2 YSYEKL. The trim removed 4 bases at V and 2 bases at J, leaving 11 bases unmatched. This CDR3 is built from 18 residues. CDR3 DNA: TGCGCCAGCAGCCTCTTCGAAGGGGACAGGGCAAACACCGGGGAGCTGTTTTTT. Translating it yields CASSLFEGDRANTGELFF.

The V and J genes are TRBV6-5 and TRBJ1-4, with 7 bases that match TRBD1. CDR1 is MNHEY, CDR2 SVGAGI, per germline. The V gene end was trimmed by 6 bases and the J gene end by 7 bases; junction bases not matched to a gene: 11. The CDR3 runs to 15 residues. The CDR3 nucleotides read TGTGCCAGCAGGCCTGACAGGGCCCTACCTGAAAAACTGTTTTTT. Amino acid sequence: CASRPDRALPEKLFF.

The table lists this clone with a few counts. The same CDR3 arises from other DNA sequences in this sample as well. The J gene is TRBJ2-1, the V gene TRBV19; D unclear. V lost 1 base and J 6 bases, leaving 7 bases between the germline ends. The CDR3 loop spans 13 amino acids. Germline V gene sequence: CDR1 LNHDA, CDR2 SQIVND (reference sequence). The CDR3 nucleotides read TGTGCCAGTAGTATAGTCTCGGGCAATGAGCAGTTCTTC. Its protein product is CASSIVSGNEQFF.

The chain has TRBV11-2 and TRBJ2-3; the D gene is possibly TRBD2 (6 bases). The germline V gene encodes CDR1 SGHAT and CDR2 FQNNGV. V was pared by 1 base and J by 0 bases, with 11 bases between. The CDR3 spans 16 residues. CDR3 coding DNA: TGTGCCAGCAGCTTAGGGGTTAGCGGCAGCACAGATACGCAGTATTTT. Encoded protein: CASSLGVSGSTDTQYF.